This entry lists 30 T cell receptor beta chains sequenced from one sample in a study of blood T cells in healthy people across ages (dated by TCRdb to about 2015). Library construction relied on 5' RACE. Instrument on record: Illumina HiSeq 2500. A second roughly 6 to 12 cycle PCR used a sample-barcoded 5' primer and a J-beta primer mix. In-frame beta chains were kept once TCRdb had trimmed the public reads at Q25 with fastp and called clones with MiXCR. Entries that share a CDR3 protein sequence are merged under the most common genes and DNA. The sample table lists hundreds of thousands of distinct CDR3 sequences, 45% to 70% of them with a count of one. Clones ranked in the top ten supply roughly 25% of the sample. The source material was blood. The receptors come from a man aged 35 to 55 in good health.

This clonotype was detected only a few times. The rearrangement uses TRBV5-1 and TRBJ2-1, with 10 bases matching TRBD1. CDR3 length: 15 amino acids. Losses at the gene ends were 5 bases for V and 8 bases for J; bases not matched to a gene: 10. The germline CDR1 and CDR2 sequences are SGHRS and YFSETQ. CDR3: CASSLTGGAEHEQFF. CDR3 nucleotides: TGCGCCAGCAGTCTGACAGGGGGCGCCGAGCATGAGCAGTTCTTC.

The chain joins TRBV12-3 or TRBV12-4 to TRBJ2-7; D possibly corresponds to TRBD2 (7 bases). The end of the DNA aligns better with TRBJ2-4, so the J call may be wrong. The length of the CDR3 is 13 residues. CDR3 region: CASSQAGQDIQYF. CDR3 bases: TGTGCCAGCAGTCAAGCGGGACAAGACATTCAGTACTTC.

The CDR3 coding sequence is TGCAGTGCCACTCGGACTAGTGTGAACGAGCAGTACTTC. Translated, it gives CSATRTSVNEQYF. The chain recombines TRBV20-1 with TRBJ2-7; TRBD2 aligns across 7 bases. Germline-derived CDR1 and CDR2 are DFQATT and SNEGSKA (reference sequence). This CDR3 has 13 amino acids. V lost 6 bases to trimming and J lost 5 bases; unmatched junction nucleotides: 10.

The chain couples TRBV7-2 to TRBJ1-4; no definite D call. The V end lost 6 bases, the J end lost 6 bases, and 11 bases lay between the germline ends. The CDR3 has 13 amino acids. CDR1 and CDR2 (germline): SGHTA, FQGNSA. The CDR3 nucleotides read TGTGCCAGCAGTCCGCGGGTTGATGAAAAACTGTTTTTT. Protein product: CASSPRVDEKLFF.

The genes are TRBV4-1 and TRBJ2-3, with D maybe TRBD1 (5 bases). Trimming took 3 bases from V and 2 from J, leaving 9 bases between them. CDR1 is MGHRA, CDR2 YSYEKL, per germline. CDR3 length equals 14 residues. CDR3 bases: TGCGCCAGCAGCCAGGACACTAACACAGATACGCAGTATTTT. This gives the protein CASSQDTNTDTQYF.

This chain connects TRBV20-1 to TRBJ2-7, with D perhaps matching TRBD2 (6 bases). This CDR3 has 12 residues. From germline, CDR1 is DFQATT and CDR2 SNEGSKA (reference sequence). Trimming pared 4 bases from V and 2 bases from J, leaving 9 bases between. The CDR3, as DNA: TGCAGTGCTACCTCTAGCGCCTACGAGCAGTACTTC. Residues: CSATSSAYEQYF.

The genes are TRBV7-7 and TRBJ2-4, with 8 bases matching TRBD1. This CDR3 is 15 amino acids long. The V gene's germline CDR1 is SSHAT and CDR2 FNYEAQ (reference sequence). V shed 1 base, J shed 13 bases, and the junction held 12 bases outside the gene matches. Here the CDR3 DNA reads TGTGCCAGCAGCTTAGGGACAGGGCTGGTCAATGAGCAGTACTTC. Translating gives CASSLGTGLVNEQYF. Based on the CDR3 plus reference TRBV7-7 and TRBJ2-4, the full variable domain is GAGVSQSPRYKVTKRGQDVTLRCDPISSHATLYWYQQALGQGPEFLTYFNYEAQPDKSGLPSDRFSAERPEGSISTLTIQRTEQRDSAMYRCASSLGTGLVNEQYFGAGTRLSVL.

A word on this clonotype: An end of the junction does not agree with germline; a read error may underlie this. The chain uses TRBV5-6 and TRBJ2-3; TRBD1 agrees at 9 bases. The CDR3 consists of 17 residues. In germline, CDR1 is SGHDT, CDR2 YYEEEE. In DNA, the CDR3 is TGTACCAGCAGTCCATTAGGGACAGGGATACTCACAGATACGCAGTATTTT. Protein product: CTSSPLGTGILTDTQYF.

The CDR3 region is CASSLANKYEQYF. The CDR3 DNA follows: TGCGCCAGCAGCTTGGCCAACAAATACGAGCAGTACTTC. This sequence joins TRBV5-1 and TRBJ2-7, with D unresolved. V was shortened by 0 bases and J by 4 bases, with 8 bases between the two germline ends. Per the germline V gene, CDR1 is SGHRS and CDR2 is YFSETQ. CDR3 size: 13 residues.

The CDR3 loop is CASSEFGSYEQYF. The CDR3 region has the DNA TGTGCCAGCAGTGAATTTGGTTCCTACGAGCAGTACTTC. The chain has TRBV25-1 and TRBJ2-7; D is ambiguous. This CDR3 comprises 13 residues. Per the germline V gene, CDR1 is MGHDK and CDR2 is SYGVNS. Deletions cut 1 base from V and 1 base from J, with 5 bases between.

The chain recombines TRBV7-2 with TRBJ2-3; D possibly matches TRBD1 or TRBD2 (5 bases each). The CDR3 runs 15 residues. Trimming left V 5 bases short and J 2 bases short, with 14 bases between. Germline V gives CDR1 SGHTA, CDR2 FQGNSA. The chain's CDR3 is CASSLLNGATDTQYF. In DNA, the CDR3 is TGTGCCAGCAGCCTCCTGAACGGGGCCACAGATACGCAGTATTTT.

The chain carries TRBV2 and TRBJ2-7, with D possibly matching TRBD1 (5 bases). TRBJ2-5 matches the DNA end more closely, so the J call is doubtful. The CDR3 extends over 14 amino acids. Germline V gene data show CDR1 as SNHLY and CDR2 as FYNNEI. The CDR3 region has the DNA TGTGCCAGCAGTGATGTTGGGGCAGAAGAGACCCAGTACTTC. Residues: CASSDVGAEETQYF.

V and J are TRBV29-1 and TRBJ2-3; 12 nucleotides line up with TRBD2. The CDR3 totals 15 residues. Germline V gene data show CDR1 as SQVTM and CDR2 as ANQGSEA. V shed 1 base, J shed 5 bases, and the junction held 4 bases outside the gene matches. The CDR3 DNA reads as TGCAGCGTTGAAGGCGCGGGACTAGCGGGAGATACGCAGTATTTT. Amino acids: CSVEGAGLAGDTQYF.

This clonotype was seen more than once but under ten times. The chain recombines TRBV29-1 with TRBJ2-1; 9 bases are shared with TRBD1. V shed 4 bases, J shed 9 bases, and the junction held 1 base outside the gene matches. This CDR3 contains 11 residues. The germline V gene has CDR1 SQVTM and CDR2 ANQGSEA. The CDR3 protein is CSVGQGVEQFF. CDR3 nucleotide sequence: TGCAGCGTTGGACAGGGGGTTGAGCAGTTCTTC.

The J gene is TRBJ1-2, the V gene TRBV9, with unresolved D. Germline CDR1 reads SGDLS; CDR2 reads YYNGEE. The CDR3 covers 16 residues. V lost 2 bases to trimming and J lost 2 bases, with 16 bases between them. The CDR3 coding sequence is TGTGCCAGCAGCGTCCGGGAGGCAGGAGCAAACTATGGCTACACCTTC. This translates into CASSVREAGANYGYTF.

In this sample, this clonotype turned up a few times. The CDR3 DNA reads TGCAGTGCTCCTAGCAAGCAAGAGACCCAGTACTTC. Its protein product is CSAPSKQETQYF. This sequence joins TRBV20-1 and TRBJ2-5; TRBD2 is a possible D gene (5 bases). The CDR3 length is 12 residues. Trimming took 5 bases from V and 2 from J, leaving 9 bases between them. Germline V lookup: CDR1 DFQATT, CDR2 SNEGSKA (reference sequence).

Here the CDR3 DNA reads TGTGCCAGCAGCCGGGGAGGGGTGGAGGACGAGCAGTACTTC. This encodes CASSRGGVEDEQYF. J is TRBJ2-7 and V is TRBV7-2; 7 nucleotides align to TRBD2. CDR1 is SGHTA, CDR2 FQGNSA, per germline. V was clipped by 5 bases and J by 5 bases; unmatched bases: 9. There are 14 residues in the CDR3.

The chain links TRBV6-1 to TRBJ2-7; TRBD1 aligns across 10 bases. V lost 5 bases, J lost 1 base, and 8 bases stayed unmatched. The germline gives CDR1 MNHNS, CDR2 SASEGT. This CDR3 region has 16 residues. DNA for the CDR3: TGTGCCAGCAGTCCCCGGACAGGGGGTCCTTCCTACGAGCAGTACTTC. Translating gives CASSPRTGGPSYEQYF.

The chain carries TRBV12-5 and TRBJ1-2; D gene ambiguous. Trimming stripped 6 bases from V and 4 bases from J, with 12 bases between. Per germline, CDR1 LGHNT and CDR2 FRNRAP. CDR3 length: 13 amino acids. Here the CDR3 DNA reads TGTGCTAGTGGATCAGCCTATCCCTATGGCTACACCTTC. Residues: CASGSAYPYGYTF. Full variable domain (outside the CDR3, taken from reference TRBV12-5 and TRBJ1-2): DARVTQTPRHKVTEMGQEVTMRCQPILGHNTVFWYRQTMMQGLELLAYFRNRAPLDDSGMPKDRFSAEMPDATLATLKIQPSEPRDSAVYFCASGSAYPYGYTFGSGTRLTVV.

The chain carries TRBV20-1 and TRBJ2-1, with a possible D match to TRBD1 (5 bases). Trimming removed 2 bases from V and 8 bases from J, with 10 bases in between. The germline CDR1 and CDR2 sequences are DFQATT and SNEGSKA (reference sequence). The CDR3 has 12 amino acids. The DNA for the CDR3 is TGCAGTGCTAGAAAGACAGTAGATGAGCAGTTCTTC. Its protein product is CSARKTVDEQFF.

This clonotype came up a few times. This chain links TRBV5-1 with TRBJ1-1; D remains ambiguous. The CDR3 covers 13 residues. From germline, CDR1 is SGHRS and CDR2 YFSETQ. V dropped 4 bases and J dropped 5 bases, with 12 bases sitting between them. CDR3 coding DNA: TGCGCCAGCAGCCCGCTGAGGTCTACTGAAGCTTTCTTT. This gives the protein CASSPLRSTEAFF.

The genes are TRBV29-1 and TRBJ2-5; the D gene is possibly TRBD1 (6 bases). This CDR3 is 14 amino acids long. The germline gives CDR1 SQVTM, CDR2 ANQGSEA. The V gene lost 4 bases and the J gene lost 1 base, with 13 bases spanning the gap. The CDR3 protein is CSVAKTGAQETQYF. CDR3 bases: TGCAGCGTTGCCAAGACAGGAGCCCAAGAGACCCAGTACTTC.

The rearrangement uses TRBV28 and TRBJ1-5, with a weak D call TRBD1 (6 bases). V gave up 4 bases and J gave up 6 bases, with 13 bases separating them. Germline CDR1 is MDHEN and CDR2 is SYDVKM. CDR3 length: 14 residues. The CDR3 DNA follows: TGTGCCAGCAGTTCCCAGGGGATTAGTCAGCCCCAGCATTTT. This codes for CASSSQGISQPQHF. The full variable domain, in which reference TRBV28 and TRBJ1-5 provide the parts outside the CDR3, is DVKVTQSSRYLVKRTGEKVFLECVQDMDHENMFWYRQDPGLGLRLIYFSYDVKMKEKGDIPEGYSVSREKKERFSLILESASTNQTSMYLCASSSQGISQPQHFGDGTRLSIL.

The chain recombines TRBV29-1 with TRBJ2-3; D uncertain. The CDR3 spans 12 residues. The V end was cut by 7 bases, the J end by 5 bases, with 13 bases between. The V gene's germline CDR1 is SQVTM and CDR2 ANQGSEA. DNA for the CDR3: TGCAGCGCCTCCCCGACCCAAGATACGCAGTATTTT. It translates to CSASPTQDTQYF.

The V gene is TRBV6-2 or TRBV6-3, the J gene TRBJ2-5; 7 bases align to TRBD1. This CDR3 contains 14 residues. CDR1 MNHEY and CDR2 SVGEGT come from the germline V gene. V was pared by 4 bases and J by 4 bases, with 6 bases of the junction left unmatched. CDR3: CASSLGTERETQYF. The CDR3 DNA reads TGTGCCAGCAGTTTGGGGACAGAGCGAGAGACCCAGTACTTC.

In this sample, this clonotype turned up a few times. The CDR3 loop reads CASSDPQRGRRGSSYEQYF. The CDR3, as DNA: TGTGCCAGCAGTGACCCCCAAAGGGGGCGGCGGGGCTCCTCCTACGAGCAGTACTTC. The gene calls are TRBV25-1 and TRBJ2-7, with D tentatively TRBD1 (7 bases). Trimming took 3 bases from V and 0 from J, leaving 24 bases between them. The CDR3 totals 19 residues. Germline V CDR1 and CDR2: MGHDK, SYGVNS.

The chain combines TRBV14 with TRBJ2-3; 14 positions agree with TRBD2. After removal of 2 bases from V and 4 bases from J, the junction contained 8 bases not matched to a gene. The germline V gene encodes CDR1 SGHDN and CDR2 FVKESK. The CDR3 contains 18 residues. In nucleotides, the CDR3 is TGTGCCAGCAGCCAACCCCAGCAGGGACTAGCGGGGGCAGATACGCAGTATTTT. Translating it yields CASSQPQQGLAGADTQYF.

The chain joins TRBV7-2 to TRBJ2-4; D unresolved. This CDR3 spans 15 amino acids. V dropped 5 bases and J dropped 0 bases, with 11 bases sitting between them. The germline V gene has CDR1 SGHTA and CDR2 FQGNSA. CDR3: CASSSPTTAKNIQYF. The CDR3 nucleotides are TGTGCCAGCAGCAGCCCGACAACAGCCAAAAACATTCAGTACTTC.

The chain has TRBV18 and TRBJ2-3; maybe TRBD2 (6 bases). Trimming left V 0 bases short and J 5 bases short, with 9 bases between. This CDR3 has 14 amino acids. Germline-derived CDR1 and CDR2 are KGHSH and LQKENI. The CDR3 spells CASSPPVGGDTQYF. As DNA, the CDR3 is TGTGCCAGCTCACCACCTGTCGGGGGAGATACGCAGTATTTT.

The rearrangement links TRBV5-1 to TRBJ2-5, with TRBD2 matching 10 bases. After removal of 3 bases from V and 2 bases from J, the junction contained 4 bases not matched to a gene. Per the germline V gene, CDR1 is SGHRS and CDR2 is YFSETQ. The CDR3 is 15 residues long. DNA of the CDR3: TGCGCCAGCAGCTCCGGACTAGCGGCACAAGAGACCCAGTACTTC. Its protein product is CASSSGLAAQETQYF. Variable domain in full (rest from reference TRBV5-1 and TRBJ2-5): KAGVTQTPRYLIKTRGQQVTLSCSPISGHRSVSWYQQTPGQGLQFLFEYFSETQRNKGNFPGRFSGRQFSNSRSEMNVSTLELGDSALYLCASSSGLAAQETQYFGPGTRLLVL.